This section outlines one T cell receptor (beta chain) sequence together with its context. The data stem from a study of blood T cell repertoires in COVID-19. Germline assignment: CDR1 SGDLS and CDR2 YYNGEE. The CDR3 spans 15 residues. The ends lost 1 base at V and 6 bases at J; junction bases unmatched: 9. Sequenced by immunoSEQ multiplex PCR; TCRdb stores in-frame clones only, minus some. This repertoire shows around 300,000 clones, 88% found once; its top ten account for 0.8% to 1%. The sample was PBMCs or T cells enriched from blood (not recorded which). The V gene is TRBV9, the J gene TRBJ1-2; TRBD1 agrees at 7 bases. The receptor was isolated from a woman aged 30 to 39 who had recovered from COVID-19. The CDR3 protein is CASSVNRGTADGYTF. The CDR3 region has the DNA TGTGCCAGCAGCGTAAATAGGGGGACAGCGGATGGCTACACCTTC.